This TCR beta chain appears in the sequencing data of a study of OX40 agonist ivuxolimab in advanced cancers. This clone was detected only once. Trimming took off 4 bases at V and 2 bases at J, with 15 bases between the two ends. Looked up from germline, CDR1 is SEHNR and CDR2 is FQNEAQ (reference sequence). This CDR3 region has 15 residues. The table came from immunoSEQ multiplex PCR; TCRdb's copy has only in-frame clones and leaves some out. This sample has 80,000 or so clones, with over 70% found just once. The V call is TRBV7-9, the J call TRBJ2-7; D call uncertain. The material sequenced was CD4+ or CD8+ T cells sorted from blood, taken in a trial of the OX40 agonist ivuxolimab. The receptor was isolated from an adult with an advanced solid tumor such as melanoma, head and neck, liver or kidney cancer. CDR3 DNA sequence: TGTGCCAGCAGCTACGACCCTAAGGGCCCCTACGAGCAGTACTTC. Translation: CASSYDPKGPYEQYF.